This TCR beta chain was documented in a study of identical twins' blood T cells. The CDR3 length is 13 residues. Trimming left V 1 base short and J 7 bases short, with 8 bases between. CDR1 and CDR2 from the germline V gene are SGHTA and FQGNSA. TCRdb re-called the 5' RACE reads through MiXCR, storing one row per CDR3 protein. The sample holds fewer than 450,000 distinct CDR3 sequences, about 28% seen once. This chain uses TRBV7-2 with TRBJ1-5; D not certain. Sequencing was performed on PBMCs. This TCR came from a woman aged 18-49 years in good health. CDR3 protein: CASSLVQRQPQHF. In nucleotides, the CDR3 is TGTGCCAGCAGCTTAGTTCAGCGGCAGCCCCAGCATTTT.